The entry below gives a single TCR beta chain sequence along with its context. Its antigen is undetermined. The data originate from a study of T cells in Graves' hyperthyroidism and ophthalmopathy. Broader study findings: A 13 V-J signature model discriminated ophthalmopathy versus stable hyperthyroidism. Expanded thyroid clonotypes (above 0.001) were mostly also found in blood.

Template material for amplifying TCR beta CDR3 regions consisted of RNA transcripts. HTBI primers drove first-round RT-PCR of the TCR CDR3. TCRdb called the multiplex PCR reads again in MiXCR, with one record for every CDR3 protein. The sample lists about 570,000 distinct CDR3 sequences, about 43% occurring once. From germline, CDR1 is ENHRY and CDR2 SYGVKD. The CDR3 consists of 12 residues. V was pared by 3 bases and J by 4 bases, with 6 bases between. Researchers barred patients who had uncontrolled infection, other autoimmune disease, pregnancy or lactation. Clinical symptoms, serum thyroxine, TRAb, thyroid ultrasound and orbital computed tomography informed diagnoses.

This sequence joins TRBV10-3 and TRBJ2-5, with D perhaps TRBD1 or TRBD2 (5 bases each). Material: peripheral blood or thyroid tissue (not recorded which). The receptor comes from an adult woman with Graves' disease, either hyperthyroidism or ophthalmopathy (not recorded which). CDR3 protein: CAISEGTETQYF. The CDR3 bases are TGTGCCATCAGTGAAGGGACAGAGACCCAGTACTTC.